This T cell receptor beta chain was documented in a study of cytotoxic CD8 clonotypes in ibrutinib-treated CLL. CDR1 MDHEN and CDR2 SYDVKM come from the germline V gene. Unmatched junction bases numbered 4, after V lost 7 bases and J lost 2 bases. The CDR3 spans 14 residues. This clone was seen more than once but under ten times. Sequencing was designed to attain a depth spanning 1 in 200,000 to 1 in 1 million T cells. Here immunoSEQ multiplex PCR was the method, and the copy in TCRdb shows in-frame clones only, minus some. The table includes about 39,000 clones, 68% detected once. The sequence was collected from a human donor with chronic lymphocytic leukemia. This chain links TRBV28 with TRBJ1-5; TRBD1 matches at 8 bases. Specimen: PBMCs, collected at disease progression, from a patient treated with ibrutinib. The chain's CDR3 is CASNPTGGNQPQHF. The CDR3 nucleotides read TGTGCCAGCAACCCGACAGGGGGCAATCAGCCCCAGCATTTT.